This T cell receptor (beta chain) originates from a study of blood T cell repertoires in COVID-19 (dated by TCRdb to the early 2020s). About the investigation overall: Samples from collaborators originated in the United States, Italy and Spain and spanned both the acute and convalescent phases of COVID-19. Nearly every sample came with metadata listing a de-identified subject ID, COVID-19 status, age in years and sex. Deeply sampled blood TCRbeta repertoires from subjects exposed to, actively infected with, or recovered from COVID-19 were included in the dataset. The repertoires were released in a freely available public database intended as a resource for research on the immune response to SARS-CoV-2. The samples were drawn from the first 160 participants of the ongoing ImmuneRACE study and from 950 to 1,500 subjects provided by 6 global collaborators. Where available, HLA class I and class II types were obtained from metadata supplied by the sample provider rather than from assay-based typing. The prospective study material was composed of cDNA or gDNA derived from T cells, B-cell-depleted T cells, or PBMCs.

Results the study describes overall, beyond this receptor: How much clinical and demographic metadata was included differed by source and by participant, and the metadata was provided uncurated.

Enrolling through a virtual design, the prospective study's participants ranged in age from roughly 18 to 95 years and lived across roughly 24 United States geographic areas. In the prospective study, cohorts were assigned on the basis of participant-reported clinical history obtained from a screening survey and a study questionnaire. Recovered participants in ImmuneRACE Cohort 3 were defined as having two consecutive negative NP/OP PCR tests, clearance from a healthcare professional, or resolution of symptoms. Mobile phlebotomists in the prospective study collected whole blood, serum and a nasopharyngeal or oropharyngeal swab from every participant. Additional blood draws and questionnaires over an approximately 2-month period could optionally be provided by prospective study participants. Blood samples from the prospective study were shipped frozen or at room temperature prior to DNA extraction.

TCRbeta CDR3 regions were amplified from genomic DNA using the immunoSEQ Assay, a bias-controlled multiplex PCR. On the authors' methods: Nucleated cell counts per sample were estimated from amplification of reference gene primers within the assay. To quantify the absolute abundance of each unique TCRbeta CDR3 rearrangement, sequence reads were collapsed and filtered. For each sample, productive Simpson clonality was calculated as the square root of Simpson's diversity index over productive rearrangements. The table comes from immuneACCESS by way of TCRdb, which keeps in-frame sequences with V and J called. Part of the clones is missing from these tables; in studies checked, under half for an unresolved V gene and the rest for unknown reasons. That table is the source of V, J and clone size, and D and trimming were worked out from the DNA. The sample yields hundreds of thousands of clones; about 88% were counted once. Of the sample, around 7.9% falls within the top ten clones.

Ends trimmed: V by 4 bases, J by 4 bases; bases unmatched to a gene: 12. The CDR3 sequence holds 16 residues, the cysteine and phenylalanine included. Just the 48-base CDR3 DNA is kept, in frame starting at base 1. For CDR1 and CDR2, the germline V gene (reference sequence) lists LGHDT and YNNKEL. Comment on this clone: Its antigen is not yet known. No qualities accompany the bases; no much larger clone lies one base away.

The chain uses TRBV3-1 (or the pseudogene TRBV3-2) and TRBJ2-7; TRBD1 lines up with 8 middle nucleotides. The source is a woman aged 60 to 75 who had recovered from COVID-19. Sequenced material: PBMCs or T cells enriched from blood (not recorded which). The nucleotide sequence reads TGTGCCAGCAGCCCGAACCCGGGACAGGTACCTTACGAGCAGTACTTC. Translated, this gives CASSPNPGQVPYEQYF.